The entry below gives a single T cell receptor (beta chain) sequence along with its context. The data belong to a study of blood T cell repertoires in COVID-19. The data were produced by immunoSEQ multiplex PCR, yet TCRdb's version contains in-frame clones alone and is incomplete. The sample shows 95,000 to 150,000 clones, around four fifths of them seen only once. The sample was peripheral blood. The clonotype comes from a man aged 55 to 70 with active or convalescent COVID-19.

DNA of the CDR3: TGCGCCAGCAGCTTGTCAGTCCATGAGCAGTTCTTC. It encodes CASSLSVHEQFF. This chain links TRBV5-1 with TRBJ2-1; D unresolved. The CDR3 has 12 amino acids. V was shortened by 1 base and J by 8 bases, with 7 bases between the two germline ends. CDR1 is SGHRS and CDR2 is YFSETQ in the germline V gene.